A selection of T cell receptor beta chains follows, all from one sample in a study of identical twins. TCRdb redid the calling of the 5' RACE reads with MiXCR, one entry per CDR3 protein. Among some 760,000 distinct CDR3 sequences listed, roughly 20% were seen once. The same sample was also studied in work on T cells expressing NK-cell markers.

Sequencing input: PBMCs. The receptors here all came from a woman under 30 in good health. The CDR3 runs from the conserved cysteine through the conserved F or W. The D gene is left open where the match is weak. Clone size is stated in some rows and not others, as once, few, many or a class when expanded.

clone_size	v_call	d_call	j_call	cdr3_aa	cdr3_nt
.	TRBV20-1	TRBD2	TRBJ2-1	CSASPFLAGVYNEQFF	TGCAGTGCTAGCCCCTTCCTAGCGGGAGTCTACAATGAGCAGTTCTTC
.	TRBV21-1	.	TRBJ1-5	CASSKNRGVRNQPQHF	TGTGCCAGCAGCAAAAACCGAGGGGTCCGGAATCAGCCCCAGCATTTT
once	TRBV6-1	TRBD2	TRBJ2-7	CASSPTAGGIRNEQYF	TGTGCCAGCAGTCCTACAGCGGGAGGAATTCGGAACGAGCAGTACTTC
few	TRBV20-1	.	TRBJ2-7	CSAHDRDGIYEQYF	TGCAGTGCTCATGACCGGGACGGGATCTACGAGCAGTACTTC
.	TRBV7-2	.	TRBJ1-1	CASSPWVDTEAFF	TGTGCCAGCAGCCCATGGGTCGACACTGAAGCTTTCTTT
many	TRBV5-1	.	TRBJ1-1	CASSLEMNTEAFF	TGTGCCAGCAGCTTAGAGATGAACACTGAAGCTTTCTTT
few	TRBV9	TRBD2	TRBJ2-2	CASSVAGGKTGELFF	TGTGCCAGCAGCGTAGCCGGGGGGAAAACCGGGGAGCTGTTTTTT
few	TRBV10-3	.	TRBJ2-3	CAIGGVTDTQYF	TGTGCCATCGGTGGGGTGACAGATACGCAGTATTTT
.	TRBV6-1	.	TRBJ2-5	CASRVSAAQETQYF	TGTGCCAGCAGGGTTTCCGCGGCTCAAGAGACCCAGTACTTC
few	TRBV28	.	TRBJ2-1	CASSPLGGGNEQFF	TGTGCCAGCAGTCCACTTGGGGGTGGCAATGAGCAGTTCTTC
.	TRBV28	TRBD2	TRBJ2-5	CASSLTWTRGVETQYF	TGTGCCAGCAGCCTCACGTGGACTAGGGGTGTAGAGACCCAGTACTTC
.	TRBV12-3/TRBV12-4	.	TRBJ2-7	CASSLGLEAYEQYF	TGTGCCAGCAGTTTAGGGCTAGAGGCGTACGAGCAGTACTTC
.	TRBV3-1	TRBD2	TRBJ2-3	CASSFTSAGGAGVADTQYF	TGTGCCAGCAGTTTTACCTCCGCCGGGGGTGCGGGAGTGGCAGATACGCAGTATTTT
many	TRBV20-1	.	TRBJ2-5	CSAFDGGVETQYF	TGCAGTGCTTTCGACGGAGGGGTGGAGACCCAGTACTTC
few	TRBV28	.	TRBJ1-6	CASSSPRGDNSPLHF	TGTGCCAGCAGTTCACCCCGGGGGGATAATTCACCCCTCCACTTT
.	TRBV6-1	.	TRBJ2-7	CATRRESLYEQYF	TGTGCCACCCGCCGGGAGAGTTTATACGAGCAGTACTTC
.	TRBV20-1	TRBD1	TRBJ2-7	CSAKQGASYEQYF	TGCAGTGCTAAACAGGGGGCCTCCTACGAGCAGTACTTC
.	TRBV12-3/TRBV12-4	.	TRBJ2-3	CASSSLPGGTDTQYF	TGTGCCAGCAGCTCCCTCCCCGGGGGCACAGATACGCAGTATTTT
few	TRBV30	.	TRBJ2-2	CAWNKQLRFGELFF	TGTGCCTGGAATAAACAGCTCCGATTCGGGGAGCTGTTTTTT
many	TRBV10-3	.	TRBJ1-2	CAIGPGEGYTF	TGTGCCATCGGCCCTGGGGAGGGCTACACCTTC
few	TRBV24-1	TRBD2	TRBJ2-1	CATSASGGRNEQFF	TGTGCCACCAGTGCAAGCGGGGGTCGCAATGAGCAGTTCTTC
few	TRBV20-1	.	TRBJ2-1	CSAAIGATEQFF	TGCAGTGCTGCCATCGGGGCCACCGAGCAGTTCTTC
.	TRBV13	TRBD2	TRBJ2-5	CASSSSFGGRETQYF	TGTGCCAGCAGCTCTAGCTTCGGCGGGAGGGAGACCCAGTACTTC
few	TRBV6-6	.	TRBJ2-5	CASSHYVAETQYF	TGTGCCAGCAGCCACTATGTTGCGGAGACCCAGTACTTC
.	TRBV20-1	.	TRBJ1-1	CSARDKTGMAEAFF	TGCAGTGCTAGAGATAAAACAGGGATGGCTGAAGCTTTCTTT
.	TRBV5-1	TRBD1	TRBJ2-2	CASSQYQTGLTGELFF	TGCGCCAGCAGCCAATATCAGACAGGGTTGACAGGGGAGCTGTTTTTT
many	TRBV20-1	.	TRBJ2-1	CSAHPGANEQFF	TGCAGTGCTCATCCCGGGGCGAATGAGCAGTTCTTC
.	TRBV6-5	TRBD2	TRBJ2-1	CASSYSGLAGTQQFF	TGTGCCAGCAGTTACTCGGGACTAGCGGGGACCCAGCAGTTCTTC
.	TRBV20-1	.	TRBJ2-7	CSAVLASKGEQYF	TGCAGTGCCGTCCTAGCGTCGAAGGGCGAGCAGTACTTC